Each of the 21 T cell receptor beta chains below was sequenced from the same sample in a study of cytomegalovirus exposure and HLA in healthy donors. Only in-frame clones appear in the TCRdb table, and some are missing; sequencing was by immunoSEQ multiplex PCR. This sample yields approximately 190,000 clones, of which approximately 80% are seen a single time; around an eighth belongs to the top ten. The sample comprised PBMCs. Receptors originate from a woman in her twenties or thirties in good health and CMV-seropositive.

The chain employs TRBV10-3 and TRBJ2-2; TRBD2 might be the D (6 bases). The CDR3 consists of 14 residues. The V end was cut by 6 bases, the J end by 6 bases, with 14 bases between. Per the germline V gene, CDR1 is ENHRY and CDR2 is SYGVKD. The CDR3 nucleotides read TGTGCCATCAGAACACCGACTAGTTCCGGGGAGCTGTTTTTT. It yields the protein CAIRTPTSSGELFF.

The chain combines TRBV6-5 with TRBJ2-1; D perhaps matches TRBD2 (5 bases). V dropped 6 bases and J dropped 1 base, with 10 bases sitting between them. This CDR3 spans 14 amino acids. Per germline, CDR1 MNHEY and CDR2 SVGAGI. CDR3 protein: CASSGPGSYNEQFF. The DNA for the CDR3 is TGTGCCAGCAGCGGTCCGGGATCCTACAATGAGCAGTTCTTC.

The chain couples TRBV6-5 to TRBJ2-6, with 8 nucleotides matching TRBD1. Germline CDR1 reads MNHEY; CDR2 reads SVGAGI. V lost 6 bases and J lost 2; bases outside the gene matches: 3. CDR3 length: 15 amino acids. CDR3 protein: CASSRQGTGANVLTF. CDR3 nucleotides: TGTGCCAGCAGCAGACAGGGGACTGGGGCCAACGTCCTGACTTTC.

This chain connects TRBV13 to TRBJ1-1, with a possible D match to TRBD1 (5 bases). Trimming took off 8 bases at V and 1 base at J, with 38 bases between the two ends. CDR1 is PRHDT, CDR2 FYEKMQ, per germline (reference sequence). The CDR3 is 22 residues long. CDR3 DNA: TGTGCCAGCGAGACCTCGGGACTGCTCAGACAAGAAGCGAGCCGAAGGAACACTGAAGCTTTCTTT. Translation: CASETSGLLRQEASRRNTEAFF.

The chain links TRBV7-9 to TRBJ2-4; D gene ambiguous. This CDR3 spans 19 amino acids. Trimming stripped 1 base from V and 1 base from J, with 20 bases between. Germline-derived CDR1 and CDR2 are SEHNR and FQNEAQ (reference sequence). The CDR3 spells CASSLGWSKVREAKNIQYF. CDR3 in DNA: TGTGCCAGCAGCTTAGGGTGGAGTAAGGTACGAGAGGCCAAAAACATTCAGTACTTC.

The chain combines TRBV7-8 with TRBJ2-7; tentatively, D is TRBD1 (6 bases). Trimming removed 5 bases from V and 2 bases from J, with 25 bases in between. The CDR3 has 18 residues. Germline CDR1 SGHVS, CDR2 FQNEAQ. CDR3 nucleotides: TGTGCCAGCAGCCGCCAAGAAATAACAGGGTCCTTTCCCTACGAGCAGTACTTC. It translates to CASSRQEITGSFPYEQYF.

This clone came up once. DNA of the CDR3: TGTGCCAGCAGCCTCGTATCGAGCAATCAGCCCCAGCATTTT. This gives the protein CASSLVSSNQPQHF. This chain uses TRBV28 with TRBJ1-5; D ambiguous. CDR3 length: 14 residues. Trimming cost V 6 bases and J 1 base, with 10 bases left between them. Germline assignment: CDR1 MDHEN and CDR2 SYDVKM.

V gene TRBV5-4 combines with J gene TRBJ2-2; 12 bases match TRBD2. The germline CDR1 and CDR2 sequences are SGHNT and YYREEE (reference sequence). The CDR3 extends over 17 amino acids. The junction had 8 bases not matched to a gene; V was cut back by 2 bases and J by 6 bases. CDR3 amino acids: CASSLGPLAGGAGELFF. CDR3 coding DNA: TGTGCCAGCAGCTTAGGTCCACTAGCGGGAGGAGCCGGGGAGCTGTTTTTT.

This chain joins TRBV5-6 and TRBJ2-7, with TRBD2 as a possible D gene (6 bases). With 4 bases removed from V and 6 bases from J, the gap between germline ends came to 11 bases. The CDR3 totals 12 residues. CDR1 and CDR2 from the germline V gene are SGHDT and YYEEEE. DNA of the CDR3: TGTGCCAGCAGCCCCGCGGGGTCCGAGCAGTACTTC. It yields the protein CASSPAGSEQYF.

This rearrangement joins TRBV7-9 to TRBJ1-5; 7 bases align to TRBD1. In germline, CDR1 is SEHNR, CDR2 FQNEAQ (reference sequence). The CDR3 contains 14 residues. V gave up 7 bases and J gave up 4 bases; unmatched junction bases: 7. The CDR3 bases are TGTGCCAGCAACTCGGGACAGCAGAATCAGCCCCAGCATTTT. Encoded protein: CASNSGQQNQPQHF.

The chain links TRBV6-4 to TRBJ1-4, with a possible D match to TRBD1 (5 bases). Trimming shortened V by 6 bases and J by 0 bases, and 11 bases separated the two germline ends. The CDR3 is 15 amino acids. Germline CDR1 is MRHNA and CDR2 is SNTAGT. CDR3 in amino acids: CASRETAATNEKLFF. The DNA of the CDR3 is TGTGCCAGCAGAGAGACAGCTGCAACTAATGAAAAACTGTTTTTT.

The chain combines TRBV30 with TRBJ2-5; 9 nucleotides line up with TRBD2. Trimming removed 4 bases from V and 0 bases from J; junction bases left unmatched: 6. The germline V gene has CDR1 GTSNPN and CDR2 SVGIG (reference sequence). This CDR3 has 15 amino acids. CDR3 residues: CAWNVAGGYQETQYF. The CDR3 DNA reads as TGTGCCTGGAATGTTGCGGGAGGGTACCAAGAGACCCAGTACTTC.

This clone is a singleton in its sample. The CDR3 is CASSLQIPYEAQYF. The DNA for the CDR3 is TGCGCCAGCAGCTTACAAATACCCTACGAGGCCCAGTACTTC. This chain joins TRBV5-1 and TRBJ2-5; D call uncertain. CDR1 is SGHRS and CDR2 is YFSETQ in the germline V gene. The V end was cut by 2 bases, the J end by 9 bases, with 17 bases between. The CDR3 sequence is 14 residues long.

The chain is built from TRBV5-6 and TRBJ2-7; D unclear. The V gene's germline CDR1 is SGHDT and CDR2 YYEEEE. The CDR3 runs 12 residues. The germline V and J ends were trimmed by 3 bases and 3 bases, with 7 bases remaining between them. The CDR3 is CASSSTYYEQYF. DNA of the CDR3: TGTGCCAGCAGCTCTACTTACTACGAGCAGTACTTC.

J is TRBJ1-1 and V is TRBV5-8; D not resolved. Deletions cut 4 bases from V and 0 bases from J, with 13 bases between. Germline CDR1 is SGHTS and CDR2 is YDEGEE. This CDR3 is 15 amino acids long. Here the CDR3 reads CASSQSQSMNTEAFF. In DNA, the CDR3 is TGTGCCAGCAGCCAATCCCAGTCCATGAACACTGAAGCTTTCTTT.

This chain uses TRBV9 with TRBJ1-2; D is uncertain. CDR1 and CDR2 (germline): SGDLS, YYNGEE. CDR3 length equals 12 residues. Deletions cut 1 base from V and 4 bases from J, with 5 bases between. In DNA, the CDR3 is TGTGCCAGCAGCGTACTCGGCTATGGCTACACCTTC. It encodes CASSVLGYGYTF.

The V call is TRBV19, the J call TRBJ2-5; unclear D gene. CDR1 and CDR2 from the germline V gene are LNHDA and SQIVND (reference sequence). The CDR3 sequence is 12 residues long. Trimming cost V 4 bases and J 1 base, with 4 bases left between them. CDR3 nucleotide sequence: TGTGCCAGTAGTAGTCTCCAAGAGACCCAGTACTTC. Protein: CASSSLQETQYF. Filled out from reference TRBV19 and TRBJ2-5, the complete variable domain reads DGGITQSPKYLFRKEGQNVTLSCEQNLNHDAMYWYRQDPGQGLRLIYYSQIVNDFQKGDIAEGYSVSREKKESFPLTVTSAQKNPTAFYLCASSSLQETQYFGPGTRLLVL.

Here the CDR3 DNA reads TGTGCCAGCAGTTACGACCTAGCGGGAGTTCAATTCGGGCAGTACTTC. Translating it yields CASSYDLAGVQFGQYF. The chain recombines TRBV6-6 with TRBJ2-7; 10 bases match TRBD2. Per the germline V gene, CDR1 is MNHNY and CDR2 is SVGAGI (reference sequence). The CDR3 spans 16 residues. Trimming removed 2 bases from V and 9 bases from J; junction bases left unmatched: 13.

CDR3 bases: TGCGCCAGCAGCTTTCCCACAGGGGAAGCCTACGAGCAGTACTTC. It encodes CASSFPTGEAYEQYF. The chain is built from TRBV5-1 and TRBJ2-7; 7 nucleotides match TRBD1. This CDR3 spans 15 amino acids. The germline V gene has CDR1 SGHRS and CDR2 YFSETQ. Trimming at V came to 2 bases and at J to 2 bases, leaving 7 bases not matched to a gene.

This chain uses TRBV15 with TRBJ2-7; the D gene is possibly TRBD1 (5 bases). Trimming removed 4 bases from V and 3 bases from J, with 19 bases in between. This CDR3 is built from 16 residues. Per germline, CDR1 LNHNV and CDR2 YYDKDF (reference sequence). For the CDR3, the DNA is TGTGCCACCAGCAAAGGGGTATTAAAAGAAGGCTACGAGCAGTACTTC. It encodes CATSKGVLKEGYEQYF.

The rearrangement joins TRBV9 to TRBJ2-2, with 7 bases identical to TRBD2. With V trimmed by 2 bases and J by 2 bases, 9 bases remained unmatched. The germline V gene has CDR1 SGDLS and CDR2 YYNGEE. The CDR3 runs to 17 residues. CDR3 in amino acids: CASSVLREWGNTGELFF. In nucleotides, the CDR3 is TGTGCCAGCAGCGTGTTGCGGGAGTGGGGTAACACCGGGGAGCTGTTTTTT.